This T cell receptor beta chain is from a study of shared clonotypes between healthy human individuals. Sequencing was performed with immunoSEQ multiplex PCR; in TCRdb, only in-frame clones are kept and a portion is missing. In the table there are nearly 1 million clones, less than 85% of which are singletons. The material sequenced was memory CD4+ T cells sorted from blood. Subset specified: CD45RA-negative fraction. This receptor was taken from a man between 18 and 35 years old in good health.

CDR3 nucleotides: TGTGCCAGCAGCCCCGTTCAGGGCCCTGGAGGCTACACCTTC. This encodes CASSPVQGPGGYTF. The chain couples TRBV5-6 to TRBJ1-2, with D tentatively TRBD1 (5 bases). Germline CDR1 reads SGHDT; CDR2 reads YYEEEE. The CDR3 is 14 amino acids. V was shortened by 4 bases and J by 8 bases, with 18 bases between the two germline ends.